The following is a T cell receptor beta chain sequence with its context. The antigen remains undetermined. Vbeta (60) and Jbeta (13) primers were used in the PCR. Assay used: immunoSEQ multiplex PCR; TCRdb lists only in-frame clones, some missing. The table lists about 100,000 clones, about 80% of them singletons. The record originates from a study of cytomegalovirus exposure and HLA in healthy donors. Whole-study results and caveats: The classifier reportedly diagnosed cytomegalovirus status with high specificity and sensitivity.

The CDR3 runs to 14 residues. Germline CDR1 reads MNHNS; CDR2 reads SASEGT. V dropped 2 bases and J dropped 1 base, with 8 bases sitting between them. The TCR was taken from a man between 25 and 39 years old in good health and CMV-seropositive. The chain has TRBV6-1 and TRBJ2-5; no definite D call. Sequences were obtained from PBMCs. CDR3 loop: CASSEIQFQETQYF. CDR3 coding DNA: TGTGCCAGCAGTGAAATCCAGTTCCAAGAGACCCAGTACTTC.